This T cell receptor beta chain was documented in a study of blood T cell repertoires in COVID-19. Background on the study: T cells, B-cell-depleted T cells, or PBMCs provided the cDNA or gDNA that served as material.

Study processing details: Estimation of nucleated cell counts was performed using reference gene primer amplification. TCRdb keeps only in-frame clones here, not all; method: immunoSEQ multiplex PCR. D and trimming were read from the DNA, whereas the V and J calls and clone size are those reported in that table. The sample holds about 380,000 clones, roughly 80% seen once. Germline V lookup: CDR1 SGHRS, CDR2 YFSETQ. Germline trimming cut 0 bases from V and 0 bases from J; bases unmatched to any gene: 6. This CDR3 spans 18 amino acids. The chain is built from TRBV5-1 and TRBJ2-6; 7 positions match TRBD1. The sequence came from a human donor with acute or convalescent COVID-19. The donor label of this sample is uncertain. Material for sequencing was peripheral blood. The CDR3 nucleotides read TGCGCCAGCAGCTTGGCAAACCGGGACAGCTCTGGGGCCAACGTCCTGACTTTC. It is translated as CASSLANRDSSGANVLTF.